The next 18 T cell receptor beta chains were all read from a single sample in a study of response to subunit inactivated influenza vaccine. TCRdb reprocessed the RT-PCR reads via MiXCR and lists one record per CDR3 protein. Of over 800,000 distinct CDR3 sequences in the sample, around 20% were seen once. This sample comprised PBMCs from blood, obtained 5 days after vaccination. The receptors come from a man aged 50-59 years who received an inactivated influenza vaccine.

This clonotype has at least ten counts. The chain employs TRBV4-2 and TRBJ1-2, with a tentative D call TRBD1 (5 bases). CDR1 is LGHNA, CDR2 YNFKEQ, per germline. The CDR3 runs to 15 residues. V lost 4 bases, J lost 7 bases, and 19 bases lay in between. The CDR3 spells CASSPEAGFGGGYTF. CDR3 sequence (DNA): TGTGCCAGCAGCCCCGAGGCAGGGTTTGGTGGTGGCTACACCTTC.

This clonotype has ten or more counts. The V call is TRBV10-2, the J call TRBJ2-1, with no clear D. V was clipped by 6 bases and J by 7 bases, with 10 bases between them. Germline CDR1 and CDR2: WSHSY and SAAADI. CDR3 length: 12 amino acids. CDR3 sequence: CASSRASNEQFF. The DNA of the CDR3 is TGCGCCAGCAGCCGGGCCTCAAATGAGCAGTTCTTC.

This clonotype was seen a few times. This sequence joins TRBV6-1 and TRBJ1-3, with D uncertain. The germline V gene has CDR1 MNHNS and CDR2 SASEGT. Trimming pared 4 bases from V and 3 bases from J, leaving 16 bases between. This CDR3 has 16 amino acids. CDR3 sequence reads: CASSARSGPGGNTIYF. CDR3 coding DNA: TGTGCCAGCAGTGCCCGTTCCGGCCCAGGTGGAAACACCATATATTTT.

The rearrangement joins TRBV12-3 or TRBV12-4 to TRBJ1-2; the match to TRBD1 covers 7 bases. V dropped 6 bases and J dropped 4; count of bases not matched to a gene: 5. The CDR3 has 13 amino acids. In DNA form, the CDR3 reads TGTGCCAGCAGAGCAGGGGGAACCTATGGCTACACCTTC. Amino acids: CASRAGGTYGYTF.

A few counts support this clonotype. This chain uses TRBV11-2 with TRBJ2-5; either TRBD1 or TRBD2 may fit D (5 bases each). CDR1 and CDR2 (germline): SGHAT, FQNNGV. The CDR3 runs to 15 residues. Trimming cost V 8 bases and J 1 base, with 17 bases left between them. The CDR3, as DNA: TGTGCCAGCGGCTGGGACGGGGAGCCCCAAGAGACCCAGTACTTC. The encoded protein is CASGWDGEPQETQYF. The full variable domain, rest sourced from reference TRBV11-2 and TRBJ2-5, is EAGVAQSPRYKIIEKRQSVAFWCNPISGHATLYWYQQILGQGPKLLIQFQNNGVVDDSQLPKDRFSAERLKGVDSTLKIQPAKLEDSAVYLCASGWDGEPQETQYFGPGTRLLVL.

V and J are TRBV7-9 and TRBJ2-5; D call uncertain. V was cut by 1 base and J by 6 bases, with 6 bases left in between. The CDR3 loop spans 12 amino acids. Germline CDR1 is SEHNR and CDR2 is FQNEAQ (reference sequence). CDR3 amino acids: CASSLGAKTQYF. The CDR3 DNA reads TGTGCCAGCAGCTTAGGTGCAAAGACCCAGTACTTC.

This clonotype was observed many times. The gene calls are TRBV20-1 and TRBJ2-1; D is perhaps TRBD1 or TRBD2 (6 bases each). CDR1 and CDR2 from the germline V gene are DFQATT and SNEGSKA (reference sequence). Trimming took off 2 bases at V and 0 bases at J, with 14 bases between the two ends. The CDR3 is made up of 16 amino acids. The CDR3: CSARRGGPSSYNEQFF. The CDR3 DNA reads TGCAGTGCTAGAAGAGGGGGGCCCTCCTCCTACAATGAGCAGTTCTTC.

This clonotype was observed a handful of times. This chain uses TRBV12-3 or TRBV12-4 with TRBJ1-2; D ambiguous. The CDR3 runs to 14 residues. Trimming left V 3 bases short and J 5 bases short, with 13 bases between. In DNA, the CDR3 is TGTGCCAGCAGTTTCGCGCGGCAAGCTTATGGCTACACCTTC. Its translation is CASSFARQAYGYTF.

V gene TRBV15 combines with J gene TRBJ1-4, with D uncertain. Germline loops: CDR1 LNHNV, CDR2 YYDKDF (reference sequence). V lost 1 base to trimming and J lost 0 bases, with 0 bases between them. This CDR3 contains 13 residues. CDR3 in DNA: TGTGCCACCAGCAGAGCAACTAATGAAAAACTGTTTTTT. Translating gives CATSRATNEKLFF. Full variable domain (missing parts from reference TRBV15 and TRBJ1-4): DAMVIQNPRYQVTQFGKPVTLSCSQTLNHNVMYWYQQKSSQAPKLLFHYYDKDFNNEADTPDNFQSRRPNTSFCFLDIRSPGLGDTAMYLCATSRATNEKLFFGSGTQLSVL.

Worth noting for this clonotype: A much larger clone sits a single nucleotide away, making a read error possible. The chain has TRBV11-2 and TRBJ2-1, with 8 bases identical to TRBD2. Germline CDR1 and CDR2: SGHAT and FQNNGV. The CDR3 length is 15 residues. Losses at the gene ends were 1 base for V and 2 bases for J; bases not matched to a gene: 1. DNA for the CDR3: TGTGCCAGCAGCTTAGTACTAGCGGCCTACAATGAGCAGTTCTTC. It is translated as CASSLVLAAYNEQFF.

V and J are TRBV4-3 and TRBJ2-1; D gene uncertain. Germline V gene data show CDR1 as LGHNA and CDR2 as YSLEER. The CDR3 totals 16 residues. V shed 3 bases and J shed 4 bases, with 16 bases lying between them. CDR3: CASSQRKTRGYNEQFF. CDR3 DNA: TGCGCCAGCAGCCAGAGAAAGACCCGCGGTTACAATGAGCAGTTCTTC.

CDR3 residues: CASSYRGQGIDEQYF. The CDR3 nucleotides read TGTGCCAGCAGTTACCGCGGACAGGGGATCGACGAGCAGTACTTC. The chain joins TRBV6-2 or TRBV6-3 to TRBJ2-7, with 9 nucleotides matching TRBD1. CDR1 and CDR2 (germline): MNHEY, SVGEGT. The J segment lost 5 bases and the V segment lost 2 bases, leaving 7 bases of the junction unmatched. The CDR3 loop spans 15 amino acids.

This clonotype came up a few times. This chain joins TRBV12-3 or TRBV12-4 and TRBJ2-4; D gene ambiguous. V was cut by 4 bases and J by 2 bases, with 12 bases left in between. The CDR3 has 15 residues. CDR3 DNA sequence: TGTGCCAGCAGTTCTGGGATGGGGTCCAAAAACATTCAGTACTTC. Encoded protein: CASSSGMGSKNIQYF.

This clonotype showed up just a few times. This CDR3 is CASSAGSDYNEQFF. As DNA, the CDR3 is TGTGCCAGCAGCGCGGGAAGCGACTACAATGAGCAGTTCTTC. The chain has TRBV12-3 or TRBV12-4 and TRBJ2-1; TRBD2 might be the D (6 bases). This CDR3 comprises 14 residues. With 6 bases removed from V and 3 bases from J, the gap between germline ends came to 12 bases.

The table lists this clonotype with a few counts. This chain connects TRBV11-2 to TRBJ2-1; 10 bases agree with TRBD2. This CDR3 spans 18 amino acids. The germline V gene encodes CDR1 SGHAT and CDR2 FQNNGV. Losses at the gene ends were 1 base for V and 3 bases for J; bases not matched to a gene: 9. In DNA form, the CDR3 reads TGTGCCAGCAGCTTAGGGGTAGCGGGAGGACCAATCTACAATGAGCAGTTCTTC. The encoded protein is CASSLGVAGGPIYNEQFF.

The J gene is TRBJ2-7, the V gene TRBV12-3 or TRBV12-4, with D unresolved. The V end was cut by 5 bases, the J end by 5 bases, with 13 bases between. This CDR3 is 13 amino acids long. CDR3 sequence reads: CASSPGNFNEQYF. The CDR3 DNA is TGTGCCAGCAGTCCAGGAAATTTCAACGAGCAGTACTTC.

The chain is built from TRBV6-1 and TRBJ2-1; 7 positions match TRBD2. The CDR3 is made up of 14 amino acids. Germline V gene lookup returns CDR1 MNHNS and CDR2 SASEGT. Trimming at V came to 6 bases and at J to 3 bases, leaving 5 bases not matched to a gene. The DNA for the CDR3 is TGTGCCAGCAGCCGGGACTACAACTACAATGAGCAGTTCTTC. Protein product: CASSRDYNYNEQFF.

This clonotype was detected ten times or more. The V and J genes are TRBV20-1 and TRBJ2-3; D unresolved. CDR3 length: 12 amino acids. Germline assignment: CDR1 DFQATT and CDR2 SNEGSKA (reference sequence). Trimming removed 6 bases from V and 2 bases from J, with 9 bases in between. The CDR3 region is CSAPDLTDTQYF. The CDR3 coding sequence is TGCAGTGCCCCGGACCTCACAGATACGCAGTATTTT.